Listed below are T cell receptor beta chains from one sample, sequenced in a study of vaccination effects on CD4 cells after COVID-19. Some clones are missing from TCRdb's copy, which holds only in-frame ones; the method was immunoSEQ multiplex PCR. The sample has about 45,000 clones; roughly four fifths are singletons. Their recognized antigens are unknown. Sequenced here: CD4+ T cells from PBMCs cultured without peptide, sampled before COVID-19 vaccination. Receptors originate from a human donor who had a prior SARS-CoV-2 infection. The CDR3 runs from the conserved cysteine through the conserved F or W. D genes are given only for firm matches. Expanded clones get a size class; other rows say once, few or many, or leave the size out.

TRBJ2-7 | NA | TRBV4-2 | TRBD2 | CASSQTSGQSYEQYF | TGTGCCAGCAGCCAAACTAGCGGGCAATCCTACGAGCAGTACTTC
TRBJ2-1 | NA | TRBV11-3 | TRBD2 | CASATVGLAGRGDEQFF | TGTGCCAGCGCCACCGTAGGACTAGCGGGAAGGGGGGATGAGCAGTTCTTC
TRBJ1-2 | few | TRBV18 | TRBD1 | CASSHNRGRGYTF | TGTGCCAGCTCCCATAACAGGGGAAGGGGCTACACCTTC
TRBJ2-2 | few | TRBV5-1 | NA | CASSLGAGENTGELFF | TGCGCCAGCAGCTTGGGAGCGGGCGAGAACACCGGGGAGCTGTTTTTT
TRBJ1-4 | few | TRBV5-6 | NA | CASKPRLGGKLFF | TGTGCCAGCAAACCCCGTTTGGGGGGAAAACTGTTTTTT
TRBJ2-7 | NA | TRBV11-2 | TRBD1 | CASSLGTGAFRSEQYF | TGTGCCAGCAGCTTAGGGACAGGGGCATTCAGGAGCGAGCAGTACTTC
TRBJ1-2 | NA | TRBV5-1 | TRBD1 | CASSLTGTEIPTGTF | TGCGCCAGCAGCTTGACCGGGACAGAGATCCCTACAGGCACCTTC
TRBJ1-1 | NA | TRBV18 | NA | CASSPMMAFDEAFF | TGTGCCAGCTCACCTATGATGGCGTTTGATGAAGCTTTCTTT
TRBJ2-5 | NA | TRBV5-4 | NA | CASSSTGRRETQYF | TGTGCCAGCAGCAGTACAGGGAGGCGAGAGACCCAGTACTTC
TRBJ2-3 | NA | TRBV5-4 | TRBD1 | CASSPWGQGAPDTQYF | TGTGCCAGCAGCCCCTGGGGACAGGGGGCTCCAGATACGCAGTATTTT
TRBJ2-3 | once | TRBV9 | TRBD2 | CASSAPSGRGTDTQYF | TGTGCCAGCAGCGCTCCCAGCGGGAGAGGTACAGATACGCAGTATTTT
TRBJ2-2 | NA | TRBV7-9 | TRBD1 | CASSLTGKVSGELFF | TGTGCCAGCAGCTTGACAGGGAAGGTCTCCGGGGAGCTGTTTTTT
TRBJ2-3 | NA | TRBV28 | TRBD2 | CASSLAGGRADTQYF | TGTGCCAGCAGCCTAGCGGGAGGGCGAGCAGATACGCAGTATTTT
TRBJ2-7 | NA | TRBV6-5 | TRBD1 | CASSRQGYYEQYF | TGTGCCAGCAGCAGACAGGGGTACTACGAGCAGTACTTC
TRBJ2-1 | once | TRBV6-5 | NA | CASSYNRVGEQFF | TGTGCCAGCAGTTACAACAGGGTCGGTGAGCAGTTCTTC
TRBJ1-1 | NA | TRBV4-1 | NA | CASSQRVVIGRGVTEAFF | TGCGCCAGCAGCCAAAGGGTTGTTATCGGTCGGGGGGTCACTGAAGCTTTCTTT
TRBJ1-1 | few | TRBV10-3 | NA | CAISDVLNTEAFF | TGTGCCATCAGTGACGTGCTGAACACTGAAGCTTTCTTT
TRBJ1-2 | few | TRBV6-1 | NA | CASSELLGQNYGYTF | TGTGCCAGCAGTGAACTATTAGGGCAGAACTATGGCTACACCTTC
TRBJ2-3 | NA | TRBV2 | TRBD2 | CASSDVAGTLDTQYF | TGTGCCAGCAGTGATGTAGCGGGGACCTTAGATACGCAGTATTTT
TRBJ1-4 | NA | TRBV5-1 | NA | CASSLGGGNEKLFF | TGCGCCAGCAGCTTGGGGGGTGGTAATGAAAAACTGTTTTTT
TRBJ2-5 | NA | TRBV4-2 | NA | CASSQEVPSRETQYF | TGTGCCAGCAGCCAAGAAGTTCCTAGCCGAGAGACCCAGTACTTC
TRBJ2-7 | NA | TRBV5-1 | TRBD1 | CASSLAGDRLSEQYF | TGCGCCAGCAGCTTGGCCGGGGACAGGCTCTCCGAGCAGTACTTC
TRBJ1-5 | NA | TRBV6-5 | NA | CASSLERNFQPQHF | TGTGCCAGCAGTTTGGAGAGAAACTTTCAGCCCCAGCATTTT
TRBJ2-3 | NA | TRBV24-1 | NA | CATSGDRSLSTDTQYF | TGTGCCACCAGTGGAGACAGGTCCCTCTCCACAGATACGCAGTATTTT
TRBJ1-1 | NA | TRBV2 | TRBD1 | CASSWDRVAFEAFF | TGTGCCAGCAGTTGGGACAGGGTGGCTTTTGAAGCTTTCTTT
TRBJ1-3 | NA | TRBV3-1/TRBV3-2 | NA | CASSELGNTIYF | TGTGCCAGCAGCGAACTAGGAAACACCATATATTTT
TRBJ2-5 | few | TRBV30 | NA | CAWSVRERETQYF | TGTGCCTGGAGTGTGAGGGAGCGGGAGACCCAGTACTTC
TRBJ2-6 | once | TRBV11-3 | NA | CASSLPGANVLTF | TGTGCCAGCAGCTTACCTGGGGCCAACGTCCTGACTTTC
TRBJ1-5 | NA | TRBV28 | NA | CASSLYGKGYQPQHF | TGTGCCAGCAGTTTATATGGGAAAGGCTATCAGCCCCAGCATTTT
TRBJ2-1 | NA | TRBV25-1 | NA | CASIRGSSIFF | TGTGCCAGCATCCGGGGCTCCTCAATTTTCTTC
TRBJ1-1 | NA | TRBV7-2 | NA | CASSITENTEAFF | TGTGCCAGCAGCATTACAGAGAACACTGAAGCTTTCTTT
TRBJ2-7 | NA | TRBV7-6 | TRBD1 | CASSLGRDRVKYEQYF | TGTGCCAGCAGCTTAGGCCGGGACAGGGTAAAATACGAGCAGTACTTC
TRBJ2-5 | NA | TRBV30 | TRBD2 | CAWSDGTSVETQYF | TGTGCCTGGAGTGATGGGACTAGCGTTGAGACCCAGTACTTC
TRBJ2-1 | few | TRBV3-1/TRBV3-2 | TRBD1 | CASSRHDRVSYNEQFF | TGTGCCAGCAGCCGACACGACAGGGTCTCCTACAATGAGCAGTTCTTC
TRBJ2-3 | NA | TRBV7-7 | NA | CASSLGHPPADTQYF | TGTGCTAGCAGCTTAGGGCACCCTCCAGCAGATACGCAGTATTTT
TRBJ1-3 | NA | TRBV11-3 | NA | CASSPPGGAGNTIYF | TGTGCCAGCAGCCCCCCCGGGGGCGCTGGAAACACCATATATTTT
TRBJ2-1 | few | TRBV4-1 | NA | CASSQETKSHEQFF | TGCGCCAGCAGCCAAGAAACTAAGTCCCATGAGCAGTTCTTC
TRBJ1-3 | NA | TRBV6-5 | NA | CASRTGPGNTIYF | TGTGCCAGCAGAACAGGGCCAGGAAACACCATATATTTT
TRBJ2-5 | NA | TRBV6-1 | NA | CASTVGRDQETQYF | TGTGCCAGCACGGTCGGCAGGGACCAAGAGACCCAGTACTTC
TRBJ1-6 | few | TRBV5-4 | NA | CASSPGWGDNSPLHF | TGTGCCAGCAGCCCCGGGTGGGGGGATAATTCACCCCTCCACTTT
TRBJ1-2 | few | TRBV30 | NA | CAWSNGRVYGYTF | TGTGCCTGGAGTAACGGACGAGTATATGGCTACACCTTC
TRBJ2-3 | NA | TRBV10-3 | TRBD2 | CAISALTSGSTDTQYF | TGTGCCATCAGTGCACTGACTAGCGGGAGCACAGATACGCAGTATTTT
TRBJ1-6 | NA | TRBV5-5 | NA | CASRLDSYNSPLHF | TGTGCCAGCAGACTGGACAGCTATAATTCACCCCTCCACTTT
TRBJ1-1 | few | TRBV9 | NA | CASSVDTSRETEAFF | TGTGCCAGCAGCGTAGACACATCCCGGGAGACTGAAGCTTTCTTT
TRBJ2-7 | once | TRBV6-2/TRBV6-3 | TRBD1 | CASSYARGRLHEQYF | TGTGCCAGCAGTTACGCCAGGGGGCGCTTGCACGAGCAGTACTTC
TRBJ2-7 | NA | TRBV4-1 | NA | CASSQVPHSYEQYF | TGCGCCAGCAGCCAGGTACCGCACTCCTACGAGCAGTACTTC
TRBJ2-3 | NA | TRBV5-1 | NA | CASSEDGGTQYF | TGCGCCAGCAGCGAGGACGGGGGTACGCAGTATTTT
TRBJ2-7 | NA | TRBV28 | TRBD2 | CASSTSGSYEQYF | TGTGCCAGCAGTACTAGCGGGAGCTACGAGCAGTACTTC
TRBJ2-6 | NA | TRBV4-2 | NA | CASSQVGALGANVLTF | TGTGCCAGCAGCCAGGTGGGGGCCCTCGGGGCCAACGTCCTGACTTTC
TRBJ1-1 | few | TRBV12-5 | NA | CASGLEEDTEAFF | TGTGCTAGTGGTTTGGAAGAGGACACTGAAGCTTTCTTT